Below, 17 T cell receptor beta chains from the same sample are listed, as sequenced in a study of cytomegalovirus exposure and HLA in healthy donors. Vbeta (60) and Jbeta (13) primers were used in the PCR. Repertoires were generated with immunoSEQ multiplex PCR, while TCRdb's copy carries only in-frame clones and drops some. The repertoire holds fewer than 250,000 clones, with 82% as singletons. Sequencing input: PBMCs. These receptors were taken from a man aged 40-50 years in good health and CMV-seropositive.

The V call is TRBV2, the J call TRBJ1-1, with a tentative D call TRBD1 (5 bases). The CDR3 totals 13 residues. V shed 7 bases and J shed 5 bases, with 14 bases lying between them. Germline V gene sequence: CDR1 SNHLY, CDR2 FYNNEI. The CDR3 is CASTAQGRTEAFF. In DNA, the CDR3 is TGTGCCAGCACCGCCCAGGGTAGGACTGAAGCTTTCTTT. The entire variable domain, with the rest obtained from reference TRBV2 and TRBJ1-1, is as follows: EPEVTQTPSHQVTQMGQEVILRCVPISNHLYFYWYRQILGQKVEFLVSFYNNEISEKSEIFDDQFSVERPDGSNFTLKIRSTKLEDSAMYFCASTAQGRTEAFFGQGTRLTVV.

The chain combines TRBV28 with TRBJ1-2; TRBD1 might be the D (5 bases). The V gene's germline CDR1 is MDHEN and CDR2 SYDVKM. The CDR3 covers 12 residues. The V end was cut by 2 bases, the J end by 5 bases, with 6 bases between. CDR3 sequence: CASSLKGYGYTF. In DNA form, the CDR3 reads TGTGCCAGCAGTTTAAAGGGGTATGGCTACACCTTC.

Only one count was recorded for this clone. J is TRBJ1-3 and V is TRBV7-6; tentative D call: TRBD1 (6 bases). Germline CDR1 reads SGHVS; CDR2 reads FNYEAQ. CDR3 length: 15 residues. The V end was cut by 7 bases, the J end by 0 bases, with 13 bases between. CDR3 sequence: CASTQGRASGNTIYF. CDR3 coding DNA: TGTGCCAGCACCCAGGGGAGGGCCTCTGGAAACACCATATATTTT.

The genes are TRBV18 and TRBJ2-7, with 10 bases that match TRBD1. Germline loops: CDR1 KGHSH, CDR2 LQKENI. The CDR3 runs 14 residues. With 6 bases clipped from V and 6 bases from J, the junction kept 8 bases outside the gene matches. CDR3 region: CASSSGTGVSEQYF. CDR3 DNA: TGTGCCAGCTCTTCCGGGACAGGGGTCAGCGAGCAGTACTTC.

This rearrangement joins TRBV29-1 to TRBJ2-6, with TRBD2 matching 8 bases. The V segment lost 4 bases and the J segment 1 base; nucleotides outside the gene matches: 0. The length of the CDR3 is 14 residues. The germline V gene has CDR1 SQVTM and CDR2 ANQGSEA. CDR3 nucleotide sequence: TGCAGCGTTGGCGGGGGGTCTGGGGCCAACGTCCTGACTTTC. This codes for CSVGGGSGANVLTF. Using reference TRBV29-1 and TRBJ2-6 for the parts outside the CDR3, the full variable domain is SAVISQKPSRDICQRGTSLTIQCQVDSQVTMMFWYRQQPGQSLTLIATANQGSEATYESGFVIDKFPISRPNLTFSTLTVSNMSPEDSSIYLCSVGGGSGANVLTFGAGSRLTVL.

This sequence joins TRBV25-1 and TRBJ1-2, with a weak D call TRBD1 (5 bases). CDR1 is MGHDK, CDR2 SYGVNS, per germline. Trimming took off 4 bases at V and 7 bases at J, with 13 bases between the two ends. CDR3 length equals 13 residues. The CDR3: CASSATGERGYTF. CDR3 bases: TGTGCCAGCAGTGCAACAGGAGAGCGTGGCTACACCTTC.

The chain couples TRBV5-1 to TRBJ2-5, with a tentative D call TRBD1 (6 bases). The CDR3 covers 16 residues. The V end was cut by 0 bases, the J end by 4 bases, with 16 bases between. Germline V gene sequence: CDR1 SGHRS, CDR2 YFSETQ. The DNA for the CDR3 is TGCGCCAGCAGCTTGGAAGTAGGGGGTCATAGAGAGACCCAGTACTTC. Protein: CASSLEVGGHRETQYF.

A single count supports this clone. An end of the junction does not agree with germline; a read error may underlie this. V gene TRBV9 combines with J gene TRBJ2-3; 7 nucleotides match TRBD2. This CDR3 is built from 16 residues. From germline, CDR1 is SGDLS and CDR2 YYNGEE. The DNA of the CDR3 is TGTACCAGCAGCGTAGATGCGGGAGTAGGGGCAGATACGCAGTATTTT. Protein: CTSSVDAGVGADTQYF.

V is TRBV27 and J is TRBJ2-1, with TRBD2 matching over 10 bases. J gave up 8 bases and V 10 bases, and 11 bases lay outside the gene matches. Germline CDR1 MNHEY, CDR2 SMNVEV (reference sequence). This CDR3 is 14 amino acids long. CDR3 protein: CATHASGRVHEQFF. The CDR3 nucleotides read TGTGCCACCCATGCAAGCGGGAGGGTCCATGAGCAGTTCTTC.

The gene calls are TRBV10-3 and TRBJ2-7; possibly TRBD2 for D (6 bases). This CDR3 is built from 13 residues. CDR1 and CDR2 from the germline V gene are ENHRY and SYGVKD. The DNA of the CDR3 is TGTGCACTCTCCAAGACTGAGGGAGGCGAGCAGTACTTC. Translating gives CALSKTEGGEQYF.

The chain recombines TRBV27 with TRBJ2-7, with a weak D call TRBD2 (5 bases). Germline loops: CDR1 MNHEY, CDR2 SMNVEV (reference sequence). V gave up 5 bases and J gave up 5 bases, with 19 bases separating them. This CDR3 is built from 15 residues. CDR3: CASSPMLARWNEQYV. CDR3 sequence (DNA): TGTGCCAGCAGTCCTATGCTAGCCCGGTGGAACGAGCAGTACGTC.

The CDR3, as DNA: TGTGCCAGCAGCTTAGGGCGGAAAGAGGGCGGCTACACCTTC. It specifies CASSLGRKEGGYTF. J is TRBJ1-2 and V is TRBV9; D remains unclear. Germline CDR1 is SGDLS and CDR2 is YYNGEE. The CDR3 has 14 residues. The V gene lost 4 bases and the J gene lost 8 bases, with 18 bases spanning the gap. Variable domain in full (rest from reference TRBV9 and TRBJ1-2): DSGVTQTPKHLITATGQRVTLRCSPRSGDLSVYWYQQSLDQGLQFLIQYYNGEERAKGNILERFSAQQFPDLHSELNLSSLELGDSALYFCASSLGRKEGGYTFGSGTRLTVV.

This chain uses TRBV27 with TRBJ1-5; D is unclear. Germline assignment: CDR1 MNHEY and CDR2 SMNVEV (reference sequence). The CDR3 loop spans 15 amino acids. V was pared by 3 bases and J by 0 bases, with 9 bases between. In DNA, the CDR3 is TGTGCCAGCAGTTTCGGTCGGGGTAGCAATCAGCCCCAGCATTTT. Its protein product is CASSFGRGSNQPQHF.

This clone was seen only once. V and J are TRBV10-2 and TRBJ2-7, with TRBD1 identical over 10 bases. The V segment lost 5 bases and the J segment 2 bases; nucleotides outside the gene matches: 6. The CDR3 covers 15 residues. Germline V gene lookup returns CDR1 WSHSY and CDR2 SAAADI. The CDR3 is CASSPTGTGAYEQYF. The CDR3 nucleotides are TGCGCCAGCAGTCCAACCGGGACAGGGGCCTACGAGCAGTACTTC.

The CDR3 DNA reads TGTGCCAGCAGCGCTGGGACAGGGAAAAACTATGGCTACACCTTC. Translating gives CASSAGTGKNYGYTF. The J gene is TRBJ1-2, the V gene TRBV9, with TRBD1 matching over 9 bases. This CDR3 spans 15 amino acids. V was pared by 3 bases and J by 2 bases, with 5 bases of the junction left unmatched. CDR1 and CDR2 (germline): SGDLS, YYNGEE.

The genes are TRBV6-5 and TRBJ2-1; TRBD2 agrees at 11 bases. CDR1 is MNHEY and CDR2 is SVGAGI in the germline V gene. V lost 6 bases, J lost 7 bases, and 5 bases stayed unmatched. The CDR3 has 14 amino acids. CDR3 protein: CASRSSGRLNEQFF. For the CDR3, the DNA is TGTGCCAGCAGATCTAGCGGGAGGTTAAATGAGCAGTTCTTC.

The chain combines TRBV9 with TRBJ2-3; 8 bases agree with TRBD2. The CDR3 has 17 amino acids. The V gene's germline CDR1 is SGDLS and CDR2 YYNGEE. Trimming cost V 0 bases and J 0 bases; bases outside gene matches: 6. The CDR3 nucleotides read TGTGCCAGCAGCGTAGAGATTAGCGGGGCTAGCACAGATACGCAGTATTTT. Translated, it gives CASSVEISGASTDTQYF.